A selection of T cell receptor beta chains follows, all from one sample in a study of T cell responses to AZD1222 COVID-19 vaccine. Using immunoSEQ multiplex PCR, the repertoire was profiled, and TCRdb retains in-frame clones only, with some absent. The data contain more than 110,000 clones, 75% to 95% of them seen just once; the ten biggest clones take up around 3%. The sequencing used peripheral blood, collected on day 0 of AZD1222 vaccination. Receptor source: an adult in good health. Both conserved end residues are trimmed from each CDR3.

v_call,j_call,cdr3_aa
TRBV24-1,TRBJ1-5,ATSDSGQPQH
TRBV7-9,TRBJ2-7,ASSLGDYEQY
TRBV4-2,TRBJ2-3,ASSQGKDRAGDTQY
TRBV7-8,TRBJ1-1,ASTRGGNTEAF
TRBV7-9,TRBJ2-1,ASSRRTSGAEDEQF
TRBV10-1,TRBJ2-7,ASSASGSYEQY
TRBV6-4,TRBJ2-3,ASSKLAGGTDTQY
TRBV4-3,TRBJ2-3,ASSRQAGVTDTQY
TRBV24-1,TRBJ2-7,ATSDPRQGSPYEQY
TRBV9,TRBJ2-7,ASSVGLAEPYEQY
TRBV24-1,TRBJ1-4,ATSDSREIVGEKLF
TRBV19,TRBJ1-1,ASSIHMGGTEAF
TRBV11-3,TRBJ2-7,ASSLGLQIGEQY
TRBV11-3,TRBJ2-7,ASSLDSSYEQY
TRBV7-6,TRBJ2-5,ASSLLGTPYQETQY
TRBV28,TRBJ2-2,ASTWVWGGELF
TRBV27,TRBJ1-1,ASRQLNMNTEAF
TRBV7-9,TRBJ2-5,ASSSRQIQETQY
TRBV19,TRBJ1-6,ASSASTGGRSPLH
TRBV4-1,TRBJ1-1,ASSQVSVIPEAF
TRBV24-1,TRBJ1-2,ATRGGGNYGYT
TRBV6-2/TRBV6-3,TRBJ1-4,ASSNGRVGEKLF
TRBV7-8,TRBJ2-5,ASSSSVLETQY
TRBV7-2,TRBJ2-2,ASSLGPKRELF
TRBV12-3/TRBV12-4,TRBJ1-2,ASSSTGRYGYT
TRBV7-2,TRBJ1-5,ASSLQGVSNQPQH
TRBV28,TRBJ2-7,ASSLGRITYEQY
TRBV14,TRBJ1-1,ASSTKFAEAF